This is a list of T cell receptor beta chains from one sample in a study of blood T cell repertoires in COVID-19. Profiling relied on immunoSEQ multiplex PCR, and the TCRdb table lists in-frame clones only, not all of them. Here the sample spans tens of thousands of clones, 78% being singletons. The specimen was peripheral blood. The source is a human donor in a cohort sampled during active COVID-19. Both conserved end residues are trimmed from each CDR3. A D gene is named only where the DNA matches it firmly. Clone size, where shown, is once, few, many, or a class for clones that have expanded.

CDR3aa,abundance,v_gene,j_gene,d_gene
ASSEVLSYEQY,-,TRBV6-1,TRBJ2-7,-
ASRDSYEQY,-,TRBV6-5,TRBJ2-7,-
ASSQDRVGQPQH,-,TRBV2,TRBJ1-5,TRBD1
AWSYLGGNSPLH,once,TRBV30,TRBJ1-6,-
ASSKGREVTEAF,-,TRBV18,TRBJ1-1,-
ASRRPLDRKRSEAF,-,TRBV11-2,TRBJ1-1,TRBD1
ASSPLPGQGRNYGYT,-,TRBV18,TRBJ1-2,TRBD1
ASSVGQHNYNSPLH,-,TRBV7-2,TRBJ1-6,TRBD1
ASSQDNSFDTEAF,few,TRBV4-3,TRBJ1-1,-
SVEGYNSGANVLT,-,TRBV29-1,TRBJ2-6,-
ASSANSQGTQY,once,TRBV10-1,TRBJ2-5,-
ASSKAAGIISYEQY,-,TRBV21-1,TRBJ2-7,-
ASRGSYNSPLH,few,TRBV2,TRBJ1-6,-
ASSLLGLSYNEQF,-,TRBV7-3,TRBJ2-1,-
ASSHRQALSYEQY,once,TRBV14,TRBJ2-7,-
ASSPSSLSGRVSSYEQY,-,TRBV11-2,TRBJ2-7,-
SVASGSYEQY,-,TRBV29-1,TRBJ2-7,-
ASSTDRVNTEAF,-,TRBV6-6,TRBJ1-1,TRBD1
ASSPGLAVYEQY,-,TRBV5-1,TRBJ2-7,TRBD2
ASSPGFSYEQY,-,TRBV10-1,TRBJ2-7,-
ASSPNTGNTEAF,-,TRBV18,TRBJ1-1,-
ASSSYTQGDTEAF,-,TRBV5-1,TRBJ1-1,-
ASSGTGQGAYEQY,-,TRBV7-9,TRBJ2-7,TRBD1
ASEERVNEQY,-,TRBV2,TRBJ2-7,-
ASSLASGAENTIY,-,TRBV7-6,TRBJ1-3,-
ASSFGTGGTYEQY,-,TRBV7-6,TRBJ2-7,TRBD1
ASSLEGDRGLLETQY,-,TRBV5-1,TRBJ2-5,TRBD1
ASSQDAVFVAGSKRAQY,-,TRBV3-1/TRBV3-2,TRBJ2-5,TRBD2
SARDNRVVTEAF,-,TRBV20-1,TRBJ1-1,-
ATSDPPTDIKLNTEAF,-,TRBV24-1,TRBJ1-1,-
ASSLLGTPTYEQY,-,TRBV5-1,TRBJ2-7,-
ASVVTGGTEAF,few,TRBV30,TRBJ1-1,TRBD1
ASSFLAGSYEQY,-,TRBV27,TRBJ2-7,-
ASRSSGGTSYEQY,-,TRBV19,TRBJ2-7,TRBD2
ASSPADSYNSPLH,-,TRBV5-1,TRBJ1-6,-
ASSLATYEQY,-,TRBV5-8,TRBJ2-7,-
ASSLFFAGGANEQF,-,TRBV28,TRBJ2-1,TRBD2